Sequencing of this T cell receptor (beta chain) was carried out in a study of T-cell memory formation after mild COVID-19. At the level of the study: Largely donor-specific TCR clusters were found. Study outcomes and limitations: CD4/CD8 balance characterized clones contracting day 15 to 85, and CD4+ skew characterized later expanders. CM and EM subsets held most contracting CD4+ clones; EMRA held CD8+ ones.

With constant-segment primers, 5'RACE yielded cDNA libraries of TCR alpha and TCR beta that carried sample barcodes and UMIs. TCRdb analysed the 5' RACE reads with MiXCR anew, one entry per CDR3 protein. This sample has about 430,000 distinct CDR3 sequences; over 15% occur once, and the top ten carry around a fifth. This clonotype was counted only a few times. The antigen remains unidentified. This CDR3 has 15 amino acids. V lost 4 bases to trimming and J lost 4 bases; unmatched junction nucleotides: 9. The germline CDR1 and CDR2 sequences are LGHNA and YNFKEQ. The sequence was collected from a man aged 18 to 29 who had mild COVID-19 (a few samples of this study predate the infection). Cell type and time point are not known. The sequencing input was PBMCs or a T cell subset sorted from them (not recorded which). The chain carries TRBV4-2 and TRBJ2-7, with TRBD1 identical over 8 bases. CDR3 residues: CASSPGGRGHYEQYF. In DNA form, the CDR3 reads TGTGCCAGCAGCCCCGGGGGCAGGGGGCATTACGAGCAGTACTTC.